The 29 T cell receptor beta chains listed next were all sequenced from one sample in a study of cytomegalovirus exposure and HLA in healthy donors. It was with 60 Vbeta and 13 Jbeta primers that the PCR ran. Measured with immunoSEQ multiplex PCR; TCRdb has only the in-frame clones, and not every one. Counted here are under 200,000 clones, approximately 86% occurring once; the ten biggest clones make up roughly 0.34%. The specimen was PBMCs. These receptors all come from a woman aged 25 to 45 in good health and CMV-seronegative.

This chain links TRBV14 with TRBJ2-1; TRBD2 matches 9 bases. CDR3 length equals 15 residues. The V segment lost 0 bases and the J segment 6 bases; nucleotides outside the gene matches: 3. Looked up from germline, CDR1 is SGHDN and CDR2 is FVKESK. In DNA form, the CDR3 reads TGTGCCAGCAGCCAAGATCTAGCGGGGATCAATGAGCAGTTCTTC. This gives the protein CASSQDLAGINEQFF. Combining the CDR3 with reference TRBV14 and TRBJ2-1 gives the whole variable domain EAGVTQFPSHSVIEKGQTVTLRCDPISGHDNLYWYRRVMGKEIKFLLHFVKESKQDESGMPNNRFLAERTGGTYSTLKVQPAELEDSGVYFCASSQDLAGINEQFFGPGTRLTVL.

The V call is TRBV5-1, the J call TRBJ1-3, with a possible D match to TRBD1 (6 bases). With 4 bases removed from V and 7 bases from J, the gap between germline ends came to 18 bases. Germline CDR1 SGHRS, CDR2 YFSETQ. The CDR3 runs to 15 residues. Written as DNA, the CDR3 is TGCGCCAGCAGCCACGACGGCGGCCAGGGGAACACCATATATTTT. It encodes CASSHDGGQGNTIYF.

This chain connects TRBV29-1 to TRBJ1-2; D may be TRBD1 (5 bases). CDR3 length equals 15 residues. Trimming removed 4 bases at V and 4 bases at J, with 19 bases between. Germline-derived CDR1 and CDR2 are SQVTM and ANQGSEA. CDR3 in amino acids: CSVGIDGLGLYGYTF. The CDR3 nucleotides read TGCAGCGTTGGAATAGATGGGCTGGGACTCTATGGCTACACCTTC.

The chain carries TRBV5-1 and TRBJ2-2, with TRBD2 identical over 7 bases. The CDR3 length is 15 residues. After removal of 0 bases from V and 6 bases from J, the junction contained 5 bases not matched to a gene. The germline CDR1 and CDR2 sequences are SGHRS and YFSETQ. The CDR3 spells CASSLGSGAAGELFF. CDR3 in DNA: TGCGCCAGCAGCTTGGGGAGCGGGGCGGCCGGGGAGCTGTTTTTT.

The CDR3 DNA reads as TGTGCCAGCAGCTTAAATGCCGGACAAAACTATGGCTACACCTTC. Translation gives CASSLNAGQNYGYTF. The chain recombines TRBV7-9 with TRBJ1-2, with a tentative D call TRBD1 (5 bases). Germline lookup yields CDR1 SEHNR and CDR2 FQNEAQ (reference sequence). Trimming shortened V by 2 bases and J by 2 bases, and 12 bases separated the two germline ends. The CDR3 spans 15 residues.

This rearrangement joins TRBV28 to TRBJ2-7, with TRBD1 matching 7 bases. CDR3 size: 15 residues. V lost 5 bases, J lost 3 bases, and 10 bases stayed unmatched. The V gene's germline CDR1 is MDHEN and CDR2 SYDVKM. The CDR3 protein is CASSPIRDSDYEQYF. The CDR3 nucleotides are TGTGCCAGCAGTCCGATAAGGGACAGTGACTACGAGCAGTACTTC.

This sequence joins TRBV10-3 and TRBJ2-7; no firm D call. V was trimmed by 0 bases and J by 7 bases, leaving 13 bases between them. Germline V gives CDR1 ENHRY, CDR2 SYGVKD. The CDR3 spans 14 residues. DNA of the CDR3: TGTGCCATCAGTGAGTCGATGGGCCCCGGAGAGCAGTACTTC. Residues: CAISESMGPGEQYF.

As DNA, the CDR3 is TGCGCCAGCGCAACTGGACAGGGGATCTACGAGCAGTACTTC. Its protein is CASATGQGIYEQYF. The chain combines TRBV5-1 with TRBJ2-7, with 9 bases fitting TRBD1. CDR1 and CDR2 from the germline V gene are SGHRS and YFSETQ. J gave up 3 bases and V 7 bases, and 8 bases lay outside the gene matches. The CDR3 spans 14 residues.

This clone was seen a handful of times. This rearrangement joins TRBV19 to TRBJ2-7, with D hard to call. CDR3 size: 15 residues. Germline loops: CDR1 LNHDA, CDR2 SQIVND (reference sequence). V dropped 3 bases and J dropped 2 bases, with 14 bases sitting between them. The CDR3 spells CASSIVGRSTYEQYF. Here the CDR3 DNA reads TGTGCCAGTAGTATTGTGGGCAGATCTACCTACGAGCAGTACTTC.

The chain links TRBV7-9 to TRBJ2-3; TRBD2 might be the D (5 bases). Trimming stripped 6 bases from V and 6 bases from J, with 13 bases between. The germline V gene has CDR1 SEHNR and CDR2 FQNEAQ (reference sequence). The CDR3 sequence is 13 residues long. For the CDR3, the DNA is TGTGCCAGCAGTCCCCGCGGGCCGGATACGCAGTATTTT. Translation: CASSPRGPDTQYF. The full variable domain, its missing parts supplied by reference TRBV7-9 and TRBJ2-3, is DTGVSQNPRHKITKRGQNVTFRCDPISEHNRLYWYRQTLGQGPEFLTYFQNEAQLEKSRLLSDRFSAERPKGSFSTLEIQRTEQGDSAMYLCASSPRGPDTQYFGPGTRLTVL.

V and J are TRBV5-4 and TRBJ2-7; tentative D call: TRBD2 (6 bases). Trimming stripped 1 base from V and 4 bases from J, with 12 bases between. CDR3 length equals 14 residues. The germline CDR1 and CDR2 sequences are SGHNT and YYREEE (reference sequence). The CDR3 bases are TGTGCCAGCAGCTTGATCCCGGGGGTATACGAGCAGTACTTC. The encoded protein is CASSLIPGVYEQYF.

The chain joins TRBV5-1 to TRBJ1-1; TRBD1 agrees at 8 bases. Germline V lookup: CDR1 SGHRS, CDR2 YFSETQ. This CDR3 is built from 15 residues. J lost 5 bases, V lost 4 bases, and 10 bases had no gene match. CDR3 loop: CASSVRQGRNTEAFF. The CDR3 coding sequence is TGCGCCAGCAGCGTAAGACAGGGGAGGAATACTGAAGCTTTCTTT.

This sequence joins TRBV5-4 and TRBJ2-2; no definite D call. V lost 1 base and J lost 4, with 11 bases in between. The CDR3 contains 15 residues. From germline, CDR1 is SGHNT and CDR2 YYREEE (reference sequence). CDR3 sequence (DNA): TGTGCCAGCAGCTTGTGGTCAACCGGCACCGGGGAGCTGTTTTTT. Amino acids: CASSLWSTGTGELFF.

The chain joins TRBV5-1 to TRBJ1-1, with D possibly matching TRBD1 (6 bases). The CDR3 loop spans 16 amino acids. Germline lookup yields CDR1 SGHRS and CDR2 YFSETQ. With 0 bases removed from V and 0 bases from J, the gap between germline ends came to 12 bases. The CDR3 bases are TGCGCCAGCAGCTTGGCCAGTGGACAGATGAACACTGAAGCTTTCTTT. Protein sequence: CASSLASGQMNTEAFF.

The chain uses TRBV30 and TRBJ2-3, with 8 nucleotides matching TRBD2. Germline-derived CDR1 and CDR2 are GTSNPN and SVGIG (reference sequence). The ends lost 2 bases at V and 0 bases at J; junction bases unmatched: 4. The CDR3 has 15 residues. The CDR3 is CAWSLGGGSTDTQYF. CDR3 DNA sequence: TGTGCCTGGAGTCTGGGCGGGGGGAGCACAGATACGCAGTATTTT.

This chain uses TRBV9 with TRBJ2-3, with 9 bases matching TRBD1. The CDR3 runs to 16 residues. V gave up 0 bases and J gave up 2 bases; unmatched junction bases: 4. The germline V gene encodes CDR1 SGDLS and CDR2 YYNGEE. Here the CDR3 reads CASSVDGQGITDTQYF. CDR3 in DNA: TGTGCCAGCAGCGTAGATGGACAGGGGATCACAGATACGCAGTATTTT.

This clone was counted between two and nine times. The chain uses TRBV6-5 and TRBJ1-4; no clear D gene. Germline V gives CDR1 MNHEY, CDR2 SVGAGI. With 10 bases removed from V and 6 bases from J, the gap between germline ends came to 18 bases. The CDR3 covers 14 residues. This CDR3 reads CATAWSSADEKLFF. CDR3 nucleotide sequence: TGTGCCACAGCGTGGTCGAGCGCGGATGAAAAACTGTTTTTT.

The J gene is TRBJ2-5, the V gene TRBV27; TRBD1 agrees at 9 bases. V lost 6 bases, J lost 4 bases, and 9 bases stayed unmatched. CDR1 is MNHEY and CDR2 is SMNVEV in the germline V gene (reference sequence). There are 15 residues in the CDR3. As DNA, the CDR3 is TGTGCCAGCAGCCCCGAGGACAGGGGACCAGAGACCCAGTACTTC. Its translation is CASSPEDRGPETQYF.

With regard to this clone: Other DNA sequences in this specimen translate into the identical CDR3. This chain connects TRBV5-1 to TRBJ1-1; 10 nucleotides agree with TRBD1. Germline lookup yields CDR1 SGHRS and CDR2 YFSETQ. The CDR3 runs to 13 residues. Germline trimming cut 3 bases from V and 5 bases from J; bases unmatched to any gene: 1. The CDR3 protein is CASSSDRGTEAFF. The CDR3, as DNA: TGCGCCAGCAGCTCGGACAGGGGGACTGAAGCTTTCTTT.

V is TRBV28 and J is TRBJ2-3; D remains unclear. Germline V CDR1 and CDR2: MDHEN, SYDVKM. V lost 2 bases, J lost 4 bases, and 10 bases lay in between. CDR3 length: 14 amino acids. The CDR3 region has the DNA TGTGCCAGCAGTTTAGGGCAGTCCCCAGATACGCAGTATTTT. It encodes CASSLGQSPDTQYF.

V is TRBV19 and J is TRBJ2-7; D uncertain. V was clipped by 5 bases and J by 6 bases, with 14 bases between them. CDR3 size: 13 residues. Per the germline V gene, CDR1 is LNHDA and CDR2 is SQIVND (reference sequence). This chain's CDR3 is CASSPTLRGEQYF. The CDR3 DNA sequence: TGTGCCAGTAGTCCCACTCTGAGAGGCGAGCAGTACTTC.

The CDR3 spells CASSFNGGAGYGYTF. The CDR3, as DNA: TGTGCCAGCAGCTTTAATGGGGGCGCAGGTTATGGCTACACCTTC. The chain combines TRBV7-2 with TRBJ1-2; tentatively, D is TRBD1 (6 bases). Germline loops: CDR1 SGHTA, CDR2 FQGNSA. V lost 3 bases and J 5 bases, leaving 16 bases between the germline ends. CDR3 length equals 15 residues.

This clone is a singleton in its sample. The chain has TRBV29-1 and TRBJ2-1; unclear D gene. The CDR3 is 13 residues long. CDR1 SQVTM and CDR2 ANQGSEA come from the germline V gene. The V gene lost 4 bases and the J gene lost 4 bases, with 11 bases spanning the gap. The CDR3 spells CSVGQAAYNEQFF. Written as DNA, the CDR3 is TGCAGCGTTGGTCAAGCAGCGTACAATGAGCAGTTCTTC.

The chain carries TRBV15 and TRBJ2-3; 8 bases match TRBD2. The junction had 6 bases not matched to a gene; V was cut back by 1 base and J by 6 bases. This CDR3 contains 15 residues. The V gene's germline CDR1 is LNHNV and CDR2 YYDKDF (reference sequence). The CDR3 spells CATSRAGGAADTQYF. The CDR3 DNA sequence: TGTGCCACCAGCAGAGCGGGGGGGGCCGCCGATACGCAGTATTTT.

The V call is TRBV28, the J call TRBJ1-1, with D possibly TRBD1 on 5 matching bases. V gave up 6 bases and J gave up 4 bases, with 12 bases separating them. The germline CDR1 and CDR2 sequences are MDHEN and SYDVKM. This CDR3 contains 13 residues. In DNA, the CDR3 is TGTGCCAGCAGACCGGCGGGGGGCACTGAAGCTTTCTTT. Protein sequence: CASRPAGGTEAFF.

This clone occurred once. This chain links TRBV6-1 with TRBJ1-5; no reliable D call. The CDR3 contains 15 residues. V was cut by 7 bases and J by 4 bases, with 17 bases left in between. The germline CDR1 and CDR2 sequences are MNHNS and SASEGT. CDR3 nucleotide sequence: TGTGCCAGCAAGATGGTGAGCGTACGAAATCAGCCCCAGCATTTT. Its protein is CASKMVSVRNQPQHF.

V usage is TRBV6-5 and J usage is TRBJ1-5, with D unresolved. The CDR3 totals 14 residues. V was clipped by 10 bases and J by 0 bases, with 13 bases between them. CDR1 MNHEY and CDR2 SVGAGI come from the germline V gene. The CDR3: CATGSRYSNQPQHF. CDR3 in DNA: TGTGCCACCGGGAGTAGGTATAGCAATCAGCCCCAGCATTTT.

This chain links TRBV11-2 with TRBJ2-7; 10 positions agree with TRBD2. The CDR3 covers 15 residues. CDR1 and CDR2 (germline): SGHAT, FQNNGV. The junction had 9 bases not matched to a gene; V was cut back by 3 bases and J by 7 bases. CDR3 nucleotide sequence: TGTGCCAGCAGCTTCGGACTAGCGGTGGAACGGGAGCAGTACTTC. Protein: CASSFGLAVEREQYF. Supplemented by reference TRBV11-2 and TRBJ2-7, the full variable domain reads EAGVAQSPRYKIIEKRQSVAFWCNPISGHATLYWYQQILGQGPKLLIQFQNNGVVDDSQLPKDRFSAERLKGVDSTLKIQPAKLEDSAVYLCASSFGLAVEREQYFGPGTRLTVT.

The genes are TRBV4-1 and TRBJ1-2; D uncertain. V was clipped by 0 bases and J by 4 bases, with 9 bases between them. The CDR3 sequence is 14 residues long. Germline V lookup: CDR1 MGHRA, CDR2 YSYEKL. For the CDR3, the DNA is TGCGCCAGCAGCCAAGACCCCTCCGGCTATGGCTACACCTTC. It specifies CASSQDPSGYGYTF.